These 20 T cell receptor beta chains were sequenced from one sample in a study of monozygotic twins with inflammatory bowel disease. For each CDR3 protein, TCRdb gives one entry from its re-call of the 5' RACE reads, without DNA. The sample table sets out around 400,000 distinct CDR3 sequences. Input material: blood. All receptors come from a human donor with ulcerative colitis or Crohn's disease, or a healthy co-twin of an affected twin (not recorded which).

The chain recombines TRBV5-1 with TRBJ2-5; TCRdb names TRBD2, which stays unverified in the absence of DNA. The CDR3 length is 15 residues. Germline V gene sequence: CDR1 SGHRS, CDR2 YFSETQ. The chain's CDR3 is CASSRGTSGQETQYF. Variable domain in full (rest from reference TRBV5-1 and TRBJ2-5): KAGVTQTPRYLIKTRGQQVTLSCSPISGHRSVSWYQQTPGQGLQFLFEYFSETQRNKGNFPGRFSGRQFSNSRSEMNVSTLELGDSALYLCASSRGTSGQETQYFGPGTRLLVL.

The V gene is TRBV12-3 or TRBV12-4, the J gene TRBJ2-7. This CDR3 has 13 amino acids. CDR3 amino acids: CASSTRVSYEQYF.

V and J are TRBV2 and TRBJ2-7; as DNA is missing, the TRBD2 call by TCRdb cannot be tested. In germline, CDR1 is SNHLY, CDR2 FYNNEI. The CDR3 sequence is 14 residues long. The CDR3 loop reads CASSVTAGTYEQYF.

The chain couples TRBV12-3 or TRBV12-4 to TRBJ2-7. This CDR3 has 13 residues. CDR3 in amino acids: CASSVAEPYEQYF.

CDR3 residues: CASSFRTSGSLNEQFF. The chain employs TRBV9 and TRBJ2-1; TCRdb indicates TRBD2, and absent DNA this call remains unverified. From germline, CDR1 is SGDLS and CDR2 YYNGEE. The CDR3 length is 16 residues.

This chain uses TRBV6-6 with TRBJ1-2; TCRdb proposes TRBD1, but this gene call is untestable without DNA. Germline V gene data show CDR1 as MNHNY and CDR2 as SVGAGI (reference sequence). The CDR3 has 11 residues. This chain's CDR3 is CASSNGGGYTF.

V usage is TRBV9 and J usage is TRBJ2-3. CDR1 and CDR2 from the germline V gene are SGDLS and YYNGEE. The length of the CDR3 is 15 residues. The chain's CDR3 is CASSVDGQGPDTQYF.

The chain uses TRBV7-9 and TRBJ2-7. Germline lookup yields CDR1 SEHNR and CDR2 FQNEAQ (reference sequence). The CDR3 loop spans 13 amino acids. This CDR3 reads CASSLASSYEQYF.

The chain recombines TRBV18 with TRBJ2-1; absent DNA, TCRdb's TRBD1 call cannot be checked. Per germline, CDR1 KGHSH and CDR2 LQKENI. The CDR3 loop spans 15 amino acids. CDR3 sequence reads: CASAQGRDTYNEQFF.

The chain carries TRBV20-1 and TRBJ2-3. The germline V gene has CDR1 DFQATT and CDR2 SNEGSKA (reference sequence). CDR3 length equals 13 residues. CDR3 loop: CSARDPTTDTQYF.

V is TRBV6-5 and J is TRBJ2-5; TCRdb's D gene call, TRBD1, goes unchecked for lack of DNA. The CDR3 spans 17 residues. Germline V gene data show CDR1 as MNHEY and CDR2 as SVGAGI. CDR3 amino acids: CASSYSLSRGLRETQYF.

The chain combines TRBV15 with TRBJ2-5; TCRdb selects TRBD1, and the lack of DNA leaves this call unchecked. This CDR3 spans 17 amino acids. CDR1 LNHNV and CDR2 YYDKDF come from the germline V gene (reference sequence). CDR3 sequence: CATSRDSKTGALETQYF. Looking up the rest from reference TRBV15 and TRBJ2-5 gives the full variable domain: DAMVIQNPRYQVTQFGKPVTLSCSQTLNHNVMYWYQQKSSQAPKLLFHYYDKDFNNEADTPDNFQSRRPNTSFCFLDIRSPGLGDTAMYLCATSRDSKTGALETQYFGPGTRLLVL.

This chain links TRBV4-3 with TRBJ2-1; TCRdb proposes TRBD2, but this gene call is untestable without DNA. Germline-derived CDR1 and CDR2 are LGHNA and YSLEER. The CDR3 is made up of 18 amino acids. CDR3 amino acids: CASSQEGTSGRALNEQFF.

This chain uses TRBV6-1 with TRBJ2-5; the D call from TCRdb, TRBD2, cannot be confirmed without DNA. The CDR3 is 16 residues long. Germline CDR1 reads MNHNS; CDR2 reads SASEGT. CDR3 sequence: CASTYVAGGNQETQYF.

The chain has TRBV29-1 and TRBJ2-7; TCRdb names TRBD2, which stays unverified in the absence of DNA. Germline V CDR1 and CDR2: SQVTM, ANQGSEA. The CDR3 contains 12 residues. CDR3 region: CSGGLAGGEQYF.

The V and J genes are TRBV10-3 and TRBJ1-6. The germline V gene encodes CDR1 ENHRY and CDR2 SYGVKD. CDR3 size: 15 residues. The CDR3 here is CAISTSGVSNSPLHF.

This chain links TRBV4-3 with TRBJ2-2; the TCRdb D gene call, TRBD2, has no DNA to confirm it. This CDR3 spans 17 amino acids. Germline V gives CDR1 LGHNA, CDR2 YSLEER. The CDR3 reads CASSQTSLSINTGELFF.

The gene calls are TRBV5-6 and TRBJ2-1; TCRdb picks TRBD2, but there is no DNA to check that call. This CDR3 has 18 amino acids. CDR1 SGHDT and CDR2 YYEEEE come from the germline V gene. CDR3 region: CASSLWGAGGPSYNEQFF. Variable domain in full (rest from reference TRBV5-6 and TRBJ2-1): DAGVTQSPTHLIKTRGQQVTLRCSPKSGHDTVSWYQQALGQGPQFIFQYYEEEERQRGNFPDRFSGHQFPNYSSELNVNALLLGDSALYLCASSLWGAGGPSYNEQFFGPGTRLTVL.

The CDR3 here is CASSLRLAGVPDTQYF. V usage is TRBV5-4 and J usage is TRBJ2-3; as DNA is missing, the TRBD2 call by TCRdb cannot be tested. Germline CDR1 SGHNT, CDR2 YYREEE (reference sequence). This CDR3 is built from 16 residues. The full variable domain, its missing parts supplied by reference TRBV5-4 and TRBJ2-3, is ETGVTQSPTHLIKTRGQQVTLRCSSQSGHNTVSWYQQALGQGPQFIFQYYREEENGRGNFPPRFSGLQFPNYSSELNVNALELDDSALYLCASSLRLAGVPDTQYFGPGTRLTVL.

This rearrangement joins TRBV3-1 to TRBJ1-5. This CDR3 spans 13 amino acids. Germline V lookup: CDR1 LGHDT, CDR2 YNNKEL (reference sequence). The CDR3 is CASGRVGNQPQHF.